In this sample, the clone carrying this TCR beta chain turned up once. No antigen is known for it. This sample is part of a study of cytomegalovirus exposure and HLA in healthy donors. Whole-study results and caveats: TCR beta chain V- and J-gene trimming was linked, in a later analysis, to a missense variant in DCLRE1C. Common viral pathogens (according to a later analysis) appeared linked to several of the most significant clusters. TCR beta V segments were, for the most part, productive about 87% or about 30% of the time in an earlier analysis.

The V gene end was trimmed by 1 base and the J gene end by 7 bases; junction bases not matched to a gene: 3. The CDR3 runs to 15 residues. The germline V gene encodes CDR1 SGHNT and CDR2 YENEEA. The PCR used 60 Vbeta and 13 Jbeta primers. TCRdb's copy holds only in-frame clones and misses some; the assay was immunoSEQ multiplex PCR. Among 120,000 or so clones listed, about 10% were seen once. The chain recombines TRBV11-3 with TRBJ1-4, with TRBD1 matching 10 bases. The sequence derives from a woman in her late teens or twenties in good health and CMV-seropositive. Sequenced material: PBMCs. For the CDR3, the DNA is TGTGCCAGCAGCTTAGGACAGGGGGCAGGTGAAAAACTGTTTTTT. This sequence encodes CASSLGQGAGEKLFF.